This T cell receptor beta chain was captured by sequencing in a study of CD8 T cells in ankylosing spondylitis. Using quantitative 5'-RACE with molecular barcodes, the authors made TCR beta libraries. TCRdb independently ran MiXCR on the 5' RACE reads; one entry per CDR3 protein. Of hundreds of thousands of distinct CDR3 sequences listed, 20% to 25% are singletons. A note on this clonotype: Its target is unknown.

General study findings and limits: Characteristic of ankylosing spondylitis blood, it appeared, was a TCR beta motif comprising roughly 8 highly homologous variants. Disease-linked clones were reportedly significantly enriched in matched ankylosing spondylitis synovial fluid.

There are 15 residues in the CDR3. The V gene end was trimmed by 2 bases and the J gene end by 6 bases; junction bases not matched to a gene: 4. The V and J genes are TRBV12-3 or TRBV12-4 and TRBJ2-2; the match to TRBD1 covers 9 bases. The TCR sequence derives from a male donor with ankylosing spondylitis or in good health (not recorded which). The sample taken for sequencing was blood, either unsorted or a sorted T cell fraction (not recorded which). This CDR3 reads CASSLSRTGAGELFF. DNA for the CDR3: TGTGCCAGCAGTTTATCCCGGACAGGGGCCGGGGAGCTGTTTTTT.